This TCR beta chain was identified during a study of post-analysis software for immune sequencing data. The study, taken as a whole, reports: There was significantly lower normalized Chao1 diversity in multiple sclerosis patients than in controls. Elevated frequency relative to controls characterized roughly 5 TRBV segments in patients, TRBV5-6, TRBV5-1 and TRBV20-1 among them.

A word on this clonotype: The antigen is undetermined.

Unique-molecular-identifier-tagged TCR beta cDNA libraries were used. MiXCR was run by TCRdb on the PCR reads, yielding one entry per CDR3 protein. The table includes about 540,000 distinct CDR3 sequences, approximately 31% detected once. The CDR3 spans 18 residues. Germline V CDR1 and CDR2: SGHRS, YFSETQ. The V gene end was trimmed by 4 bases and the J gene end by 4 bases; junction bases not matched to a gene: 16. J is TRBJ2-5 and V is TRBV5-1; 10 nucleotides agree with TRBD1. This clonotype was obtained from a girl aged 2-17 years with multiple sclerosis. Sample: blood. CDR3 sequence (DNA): TGCGCCAGCAGCCTGGGTGTGGGACAGGGGCTTCGCGGAGAGACCCAGTACTTC. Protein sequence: CASSLGVGQGLRGETQYF.